These 23 T cell receptor beta chains were all obtained from the same sample, sequenced in a study of regulatory and conventional T cells in RAG deficiency. Conventional CD4+ T cells were sorted from blood as CD25-low CD127-high cells. Profiled with immunoSEQ multiplex PCR; TCRdb holds only in-frame clones, not every one. The sample records 25,000 to 35,000 clones, about 95% being singletons. These sequences were also reported in another study, on regulatory T cells. This second report adds: Amplification used 52 TRBV primers and 13 TRBJ primers.

Sequenced material: CD25- CD4+ T cells sorted from blood. These receptors were obtained from a human donor in good health.

The chain links TRBV5-1 to TRBJ1-2, with D uncertain. V lost 4 bases to trimming and J lost 8 bases, with 15 bases between them. The CDR3 consists of 13 residues. Germline V gene data show CDR1 as SGHRS and CDR2 as YFSETQ. The CDR3 sequence: CASSTRPGNGYTF. Here the CDR3 DNA reads TGCGCCAGCAGCACCCGCCCCGGGAACGGCTACACCTTC.

The chain employs TRBV9 and TRBJ1-6, with unresolved D. The CDR3 is 16 amino acids. Germline V gene sequence: CDR1 SGDLS, CDR2 YYNGEE. The V end lost 0 bases, the J end lost 0 bases, and 7 bases lay between the germline ends. CDR3 coding DNA: TGTGCCAGCAGCGTAGCCGGTAGCTCCTATAATTCACCCCTCCACTTT. This codes for CASSVAGSSYNSPLHF.

The rearrangement joins TRBV9 to TRBJ2-6; 10 bases map to TRBD2. The germline V gene encodes CDR1 SGDLS and CDR2 YYNGEE. J was trimmed by 1 base and V by 0 bases; bases with no gene match: 10. The CDR3 has 20 residues. The CDR3 here is CASSVDRKRGGLSGANVLTF. CDR3 nucleotide sequence: TGTGCCAGCAGCGTAGATCGGAAGCGGGGGGGCTTATCTGGGGCCAACGTCCTGACTTTC.

The rearrangement joins TRBV10-1 to TRBJ2-3; 10 bases map to TRBD2. Germline CDR1 is WNHNN and CDR2 is SYGVQD (reference sequence). CDR3 length: 16 amino acids. With 2 bases clipped from V and 3 bases from J, the junction kept 5 bases outside the gene matches. Here the CDR3 reads CASSETSGVGTDTQYF. The DNA of the CDR3 is TGCGCCAGCAGTGAGACTAGCGGGGTGGGAACAGATACGCAGTATTTT.

This clone was recorded a few times. The chain employs TRBV19 and TRBJ1-5; no reliable D call. Germline V gene sequence: CDR1 LNHDA, CDR2 SQIVND (reference sequence). V shed 2 bases and J shed 4 bases, with 6 bases lying between them. The CDR3 runs to 13 residues. The CDR3 spells CASSITENQPQHF. CDR3 nucleotides: TGTGCCAGTAGTATAACAGAGAATCAGCCCCAGCATTTT.

This chain links TRBV6-5 with TRBJ2-5; D possibly corresponds to TRBD2 (7 bases). The length of the CDR3 is 16 residues. Germline CDR1 reads MNHEY; CDR2 reads SVGAGI. With 0 bases removed from V and 7 bases from J, the gap between germline ends came to 18 bases. CDR3 in DNA: TGTGCCAGCAGTTACTCAGGGGGGGCCGCCCAGGCGACCCAGTACTTC. This codes for CASSYSGGAAQATQYF.

The chain's CDR3 is CASSLVPPPGQSYEQYF. The CDR3 DNA follows: TGCGCCAGCAGCTTGGTCCCCCCCCCGGGACAGTCCTACGAGCAGTACTTC. The genes are TRBV5-1 and TRBJ2-7; 7 bases line up with TRBD1. From germline, CDR1 is SGHRS and CDR2 YFSETQ. The length of the CDR3 is 17 residues. The junction had 10 bases not matched to a gene; V was cut back by 0 bases and J by 1 base.

The chain recombines TRBV5-1 with TRBJ1-2; TRBD1 matches at 10 bases. Trimming took 2 bases from V and 5 from J; bases not matched to a gene: 6. Germline CDR1 reads SGHRS; CDR2 reads YFSETQ. The length of the CDR3 is 15 residues. CDR3 bases: TGCGCCAGCAGCTTCGGACAGGGGGGTGAATATGGCTACACCTTC. It codes for CASSFGQGGEYGYTF. The variable domain in full, completed from reference TRBV5-1 and TRBJ1-2, reads KAGVTQTPRYLIKTRGQQVTLSCSPISGHRSVSWYQQTPGQGLQFLFEYFSETQRNKGNFPGRFSGRQFSNSRSEMNVSTLELGDSALYLCASSFGQGGEYGYTFGSGTRLTVV.

The CDR3, as DNA: TGTGCCAGCAGTGGACAGGGGGCGCGCGGCTATGGCTACACCTTC. This translates into CASSGQGARGYGYTF. The chain links TRBV6-1 to TRBJ1-2; 10 nucleotides align to TRBD1. Germline trimming cut 4 bases from V and 4 bases from J; bases unmatched to any gene: 6. The V gene's germline CDR1 is MNHNS and CDR2 SASEGT. This CDR3 region has 15 residues.

The rearrangement uses TRBV5-4 and TRBJ2-1; 8 bases line up with TRBD1. After removal of 5 bases from V and 4 bases from J, the junction contained 8 bases not matched to a gene. CDR1 SGHNT and CDR2 YYREEE come from the germline V gene (reference sequence). The CDR3 consists of 15 residues. The CDR3, as DNA: TGTGCCAGCAGGACTTCCGGGACAGGTTACAATGAGCAGTTCTTC. Amino acid sequence: CASRTSGTGYNEQFF.

V usage is TRBV2 and J usage is TRBJ1-1, with a tentative D call TRBD1 (5 bases). V lost 6 bases, J lost 4 bases, and 18 bases lay in between. Germline V lookup: CDR1 SNHLY, CDR2 FYNNEI. This CDR3 is 15 amino acids long. CDR3 residues: CASRSDLRGFTEAFF. The CDR3 coding sequence is TGTGCCAGCAGATCCGATCTGCGGGGGTTCACTGAAGCTTTCTTT. The full variable domain, completed using reference TRBV2 and TRBJ1-1, is EPEVTQTPSHQVTQMGQEVILRCVPISNHLYFYWYRQILGQKVEFLVSFYNNEISEKSEIFDDQFSVERPDGSNFTLKIRSTKLEDSAMYFCASRSDLRGFTEAFFGQGTRLTVV.

V usage is TRBV7-3 and J usage is TRBJ1-5; D is unresolved. The germline V gene has CDR1 SGHTA and CDR2 FQGTGA. This CDR3 region has 13 residues. V was clipped by 2 bases and J by 4 bases, with 6 bases between them. The CDR3: CASSLDFNQPQHF. CDR3 nucleotide sequence: TGTGCCAGCAGCTTAGACTTTAATCAGCCCCAGCATTTT.

The chain joins TRBV7-3 to TRBJ2-1, with 7 bases matching TRBD1. This CDR3 comprises 16 residues. The V segment lost 5 bases and the J segment 7 bases; nucleotides outside the gene matches: 14. The V gene's germline CDR1 is SGHTA and CDR2 FQGTGA. Here the CDR3 reads CASSMAGTEGRNEQFF. The CDR3 DNA follows: TGTGCCAGCAGCATGGCCGGGACAGAGGGTAGGAATGAGCAGTTCTTC. The full variable domain, in which reference TRBV7-3 and TRBJ2-1 provide the parts outside the CDR3, is GAGVSQTPSNKVTEKGKYVELRCDPISGHTALYWYRQSLGQGPEFLIYFQGTGAADDSGLPNDRFFAVRPEGSVSTLKIQRTERGDSAVYLCASSMAGTEGRNEQFFGPGTRLTVL.

The chain links TRBV6-5 to TRBJ1-6; a possible D gene is TRBD1 (5 bases). CDR3 length equals 13 residues. Germline V gene lookup returns CDR1 MNHEY and CDR2 SVGAGI. Deletions cut 6 bases from V and 10 bases from J, with 13 bases between. CDR3 amino acids: CASSPREASPLHF. The CDR3 DNA is TGTGCCAGCAGCCCCAGGGAGGCGTCACCCCTCCACTTT.

This sequence joins TRBV11-2 and TRBJ1-3; TRBD1 matches at 7 bases. Germline V CDR1 and CDR2: SGHAT, FQNNGV. CDR3 size: 15 residues. Trimming at V came to 6 bases and at J to 0 bases, leaving 5 bases not matched to a gene. CDR3 region: CASSQGTASGNTIYF. CDR3 in DNA: TGTGCCAGCAGTCAGGGGACAGCCTCTGGAAACACCATATATTTT.

The chain uses TRBV5-4 and TRBJ1-2; TRBD1 matches at 7 bases. Per the germline V gene, CDR1 is SGHNT and CDR2 is YYREEE (reference sequence). The CDR3 sequence is 14 residues long. V dropped 1 base and J dropped 0; count of bases not matched to a gene: 0. CDR3 nucleotide sequence: TGTGCCAGCAGCTTGCAGGGGGCTAACTATGGCTACACCTTC. As protein: CASSLQGANYGYTF.

This clone was recorded only once. The chain links TRBV10-3 to TRBJ1-2, with TRBD1 matching 7 bases. Germline loops: CDR1 ENHRY, CDR2 SYGVKD. V lost 0 bases to trimming and J lost 6 bases; unmatched junction nucleotides: 10. The CDR3 consists of 16 residues. CDR3 nucleotide sequence: TGTGCCATCAGTGAGTCCTACTTGACAGGGAGTGATGGCTACACCTTC. This codes for CAISESYLTGSDGYTF.

This chain links TRBV18 with TRBJ2-5; TRBD1 aligns across 7 bases. CDR3 length: 16 residues. Losses at the gene ends were 3 bases for V and 4 bases for J; bases not matched to a gene: 11. Per germline, CDR1 KGHSH and CDR2 LQKENI. CDR3 sequence: CASSPSSGTARETQYF. CDR3 coding DNA: TGTGCCAGCTCACCCTCCTCCGGGACAGCGAGAGAGACCCAGTACTTC.

The gene calls are TRBV10-2 and TRBJ2-1; TRBD1 matches 11 bases. Trimming took 10 bases from V and 8 from J; bases not matched to a gene: 10. The CDR3 has 14 amino acids. The V gene's germline CDR1 is WSHSY and CDR2 SAAADI. The CDR3 DNA sequence: TGCGCCATCTCCCGGGGACAGGGGGTAGATGAGCAGTTCTTC. The encoded protein is CAISRGQGVDEQFF.

J is TRBJ2-7 and V is TRBV28; 7 bases are a match to TRBD1. Germline assignment: CDR1 MDHEN and CDR2 SYDVKM. The length of the CDR3 is 14 residues. The CDR3 sequence: CAAAGTARSYEQYF. In DNA form, the CDR3 reads TGTGCAGCTGCCGGGACAGCTAGGTCCTACGAGCAGTACTTC.

This sequence joins TRBV4-1 and TRBJ2-7; D is possibly TRBD1 (6 bases). Germline V gives CDR1 MGHRA, CDR2 YSYEKL. The CDR3 runs 17 residues. V was cut by 2 bases and J by 5 bases, with 22 bases left in between. Here the CDR3 DNA reads TGCGCCAGCAGCCAACACAGCCTACGGGACATAAGAGACGAGCAGTACTTC. Protein product: CASSQHSLRDIRDEQYF.

DNA for the CDR3: TGTGCCAGCTCCCACCGAGGCAGGGAGGGCAATCAGCCCCAGCATTTT. Residues: CASSHRGREGNQPQHF. The V and J genes are TRBV6-4 and TRBJ1-5; D is perhaps TRBD1 (5 bases). The ends were cut back, 8 bases at V and 2 bases at J, with 19 bases in the middle. Germline V CDR1 and CDR2: MRHNA, SNTAGT. The CDR3 totals 16 residues.

This chain links TRBV7-2 with TRBJ1-1; 7 bases line up with TRBD1. V lost 6 bases, J lost 5 bases, and 12 bases stayed unmatched. This CDR3 has 15 amino acids. The germline gives CDR1 SGHTA, CDR2 FQGNSA. CDR3 sequence: CASRPWLGTATEAFF. CDR3 in DNA: TGTGCCAGCAGGCCTTGGTTGGGGACAGCGACTGAAGCTTTCTTT.